This T cell receptor (beta chain) was sequenced in a study of blood T cell repertoires in COVID-19. In the study overall: Both acute and convalescent COVID-19 samples were obtained from the United States, Italy and Spain. PBMCs, B-cell-depleted T cells, or T cells were the source of the cDNA or gDNA that made up the material.

Original data processing: Cell counts per sample came from amplifying reference gene primers. Sequencing was performed with immunoSEQ multiplex PCR; in TCRdb, only in-frame clones are kept and a portion is missing. D and trimming were read from the DNA, whereas the V and J calls and clone size are those reported in that table. The sample consists of about 210,000 clones, around 81% of them appearing once. The CDR3 contains 15 residues. Germline lookup yields CDR1 KGHSH and CDR2 LQKENI. V was pared by 3 bases and J by 7 bases, with 5 bases of the junction left unmatched. This receptor was identified in a woman aged 70-85 years with acute or convalescent COVID-19. Sequencing was performed on peripheral blood. The V and J genes are TRBV18 and TRBJ1-5, with 11 positions matching TRBD1. CDR3 loop: CASSPGDRGWQPQHF. The CDR3 DNA is TGTGCCAGCTCACCTGGGGACAGGGGGTGGCAGCCCCAGCATTTT. The entire variable domain, with the rest obtained from reference TRBV18 and TRBJ1-5, is as follows: NAGVMQNPRHLVRRRGQEARLRCSPMKGHSHVYWYRQLPEEGLKFMVYLQKENIIDESGMPKERFSAEFPKEGPSILRIQQVVRGDSAAYFCASSPGDRGWQPQHFGDGTRLSIL.